One and the same sample provided the 4 T cell receptor beta chains below, sequenced in a study of cytomegalovirus exposure and HLA in healthy donors. Primers included in the PCR were 60 Vbeta and 13 Jbeta primers. Generated by immunoSEQ multiplex PCR, the TCRdb table keeps only in-frame clones and is missing some. The data hold under 150,000 clones, with 82% observed a single time. The sequencing sample was made of PBMCs. These receptor sequences come from a young woman in good health and CMV-seronegative.

This clone was recorded only once. The chain joins TRBV29-1 to TRBJ1-2; TRBD1 aligns across 10 bases. CDR1 and CDR2 (germline): SQVTM, ANQGSEA. The CDR3 is 12 residues long. V lost 6 bases, J lost 4 bases, and 2 bases stayed unmatched. The CDR3 DNA follows: TGCAGCGTACGACAGGGGGCCTATGGCTACACCTTC. Its translation: CSVRQGAYGYTF.

This chain uses TRBV6-4 with TRBJ2-3, with D hard to call. The length of the CDR3 is 14 residues. Germline V lookup: CDR1 MRHNA, CDR2 SNTAGT. The ends were cut back, 0 bases at V and 0 bases at J, with 4 bases in the middle. CDR3 sequence reads: CASSDSGSTDTQYF. DNA for the CDR3: TGTGCCAGCAGTGACTCCGGGAGCACAGATACGCAGTATTTT.

J is TRBJ2-3 and V is TRBV29-1, with 8 nucleotides matching TRBD1. Germline V lookup: CDR1 SQVTM, CDR2 ANQGSEA. J lost 2 bases, V lost 8 bases, and 6 bases had no gene match. This CDR3 has 13 amino acids. DNA for the CDR3: TGCAGCTTACGACAGGGGAACACAGATACGCAGTATTTT. Encoded protein: CSLRQGNTDTQYF.

The chain is built from TRBV5-4 and TRBJ1-6; TRBD1 might be the D (6 bases). The CDR3 is 14 residues long. Germline assignment: CDR1 SGHNT and CDR2 YYREEE (reference sequence). V lost 4 bases and J 7 bases, leaving 12 bases between the germline ends. CDR3 sequence: CASSADRQNSPLHF. The CDR3 DNA sequence: TGTGCCAGCAGCGCAGACAGGCAAAATTCACCCCTCCACTTT.